The 22 T cell receptor beta chains below come from one sample, sequenced in a study of immune heterogeneity within non-small cell lung tumors. For each sample, template was 600 ng of bulk tumor genomic DNA. From each primary tumor, several far-apart biopsies were obtained during surgery. Curative surgery was undertaken by patients, who had untreated, newly diagnosed non-small cell lung cancer. TCR beta CDR3 amplification used multiplex PCR with 32 V and 13 J primers. TCRdb re-called the multiplex PCR reads with MiXCR, one entry per CDR3 protein. Counted here are tens of thousands of distinct CDR3 sequences, 25% to 30% occurring once; the ten biggest clones make up 3% to 4.5%. What was sequenced was lung tumor tissue. The receptors were sampled from a man in his forties with non-small cell lung cancer.

In regard to this clonotype: A read error may account for a junction end that differs from germline. V and J are TRBV2 and TRBJ2-1; TRBD1 might be the D (8 bases). The germline gives CDR1 SNHLY, CDR2 FYNNEI. The CDR3 has 14 amino acids. The DNA for the CDR3 is TGTGCCAGCAGTGGCCAGACAGGGGCGGGGGCCTCGTTATTC. It is translated as CASSGQTGAGASLF.

The chain has TRBV6-1 and TRBJ1-6; D ambiguous. V lost 6 bases, J lost 0 bases, and 3 bases lay in between. This CDR3 contains 13 residues. Germline-derived CDR1 and CDR2 are MNHNS and SASEGT. CDR3: CASRNSYNSPLHF. CDR3 bases: TGTGCCAGCAGGAACTCCTATAATTCACCCCTCCACTTT.

This clonotype turned up a few times. CDR3 nucleotides: TGTGCCAGCAGCTTACTAGCGGGAGGTGTGACCTACAATGAGCAGTTCTTC. It yields the protein CASSLLAGGVTYNEQFF. The chain recombines TRBV5-6 with TRBJ2-1, with 12 bases that match TRBD2. The germline V gene encodes CDR1 SGHDT and CDR2 YYEEEE. The ends lost 2 bases at V and 2 bases at J; junction bases unmatched: 5. CDR3 length: 17 amino acids.

The table lists this clonotype with a few counts. The chain couples TRBV12-3 or TRBV12-4 to TRBJ2-1, with TRBD2 matching over 12 bases. V was clipped by 5 bases and J by 7 bases; unmatched bases: 9. The CDR3 runs 16 residues. The CDR3 coding sequence is TGTGCCAGCAGTAGACTTGGGACTAGCGGGTATAATGAGCAGTTCTTC. Translation gives CASSRLGTSGYNEQFF.

Concerning this clonotype: A much larger clone lies one base from this, so it may be a read error. The chain recombines TRBV27 with TRBJ1-6, with D perhaps TRBD1 (5 bases). The CDR3 is made up of 13 amino acids. Germline CDR1 MNHEY, CDR2 SMNVEV (reference sequence). CDR3 residues: CVSSARQYSPLHF. Here the CDR3 DNA reads TGTGTCAGCAGTGCCAGACAGTATTCACCCCTCCACTTT.

This clonotype is medium-sized (0.01 to 0.1%). The chain joins TRBV14 to TRBJ1-2; TRBD1 agrees at 7 bases. In germline, CDR1 is SGHDN, CDR2 FVKESK. The length of the CDR3 is 15 residues. V lost 3 bases, J lost 6 bases, and 10 bases stayed unmatched. CDR3 sequence reads: CASSHLREGGDGYTF. As DNA, the CDR3 is TGTGCCAGCAGCCACCTCAGGGAAGGGGGCGATGGCTACACCTTC.

This clonotype was detected only a few times. V gene TRBV3-1 combines with J gene TRBJ2-2; D ambiguous. Between the trimmed V and J ends, which lost 3 bases and 3 bases, there was a span of 8 bases. Germline CDR1 and CDR2: LGHDT and YNNKEL (reference sequence). This CDR3 is built from 14 residues. The CDR3 reads CASSQAPDTGELFF. The CDR3 coding sequence is TGTGCCAGCAGCCAGGCTCCGGACACCGGGGAGCTGTTTTTT. Looking up the rest from reference TRBV3-1 and TRBJ2-2 gives the full variable domain: DTAVSQTPKYLVTQMGNDKSIKCEQNLGHDTMYWYKQDSKKFLKIMFSYNNKELIINETVPNRFSPKSPDKAHLNLHINSLELGDSAVYFCASSQAPDTGELFFGEGSRLTVL.

In regard to this clonotype: This may stem from a read error, because a much larger clone lies one nucleotide away. Lacking the conserved final phenylalanine or tryptophan, this CDR3 likely reflects a read error. The CDR3 region is CASSYSSGSYEQYL. CDR3 in DNA: TGCGCCAGCAGCTACTCTAGCGGCTCCTACGAGCAGTACCTC. The chain combines TRBV5-1 with TRBJ2-7; 7 nucleotides match TRBD2. Germline V gene lookup returns CDR1 SGHRS and CDR2 YFSETQ. Losses at the gene ends were 3 bases for V and 0 bases for J; bases not matched to a gene: 3. This CDR3 spans 14 amino acids.

With regard to this clonotype: One base away lies a much larger clone, so this may be a sequencing read error. The chain links TRBV6-1 to TRBJ1-1; 7 bases are shared with TRBD1. The CDR3 is made up of 15 amino acids. Germline assignment: CDR1 MNHNS and CDR2 SASEGT. CDR3 nucleotide sequence: TGTGCCAGCAGTGAAGCGCAGGGACAGCTTGGTGAAGCTTTATTT. It is translated as CASSEAQGQLGEALF.

This clonotype has only a few counts. This chain links TRBV5-6 with TRBJ2-7, with 8 bases identical to TRBD2. The CDR3 contains 17 residues. The V and J ends lost 3 bases and 2 bases, in that order; junction bases with no gene match: 13. Germline CDR1 SGHDT, CDR2 YYEEEE. CDR3 nucleotides: TGTGCCAGCAGCTCCGTTGGCGGGAGGCCGACGACCTACGAGCAGTACTTC. This gives the protein CASSSVGGRPTTYEQYF.

The V gene is TRBV5-4, the J gene TRBJ2-1, with 11 positions matching TRBD2. The length of the CDR3 is 15 residues. V dropped 0 bases and J dropped 6; count of bases not matched to a gene: 2. Germline V gene sequence: CDR1 SGHNT, CDR2 YYREEE (reference sequence). CDR3 nucleotide sequence: TGTGCCAGCAGCTTGGAACTAGCGGGAGTCAATGAGCAGTTCTTC. Translated: CASSLELAGVNEQFF.

This CDR3 is CASRVAGLAGGEQYF. For the CDR3, the DNA is TGTGCCAGTAGGGTCGCGGGACTAGCGGGAGGGGAGCAGTACTTC. The chain uses TRBV19 and TRBJ2-7, with 16 nucleotides matching TRBD2. The CDR3 has 15 amino acids. The V and J ends lost 6 bases and 7 bases, in that order; junction bases with no gene match: 6. Germline lookup yields CDR1 LNHDA and CDR2 SQIVND (reference sequence).

This clonotype was observed at least ten times. The chain employs TRBV14 and TRBJ2-7, with 7 positions matching TRBD1. The CDR3 is 13 residues long. V trimming: 4 bases; J trimming: 4 bases; junction bases outside the gene matches: 4. Germline CDR1 and CDR2: SGHDN and FVKESK. CDR3 loop: CASSPTGFYEQYF. In DNA, the CDR3 is TGTGCCAGCAGCCCGACAGGGTTTTACGAGCAGTACTTC.

This clonotype was detected a few times. The rearrangement joins TRBV3-1 to TRBJ2-5; D uncertain. The V gene lost 4 bases and the J gene lost 2 bases, with 11 bases spanning the gap. Germline CDR1 and CDR2: LGHDT and YNNKEL (reference sequence). CDR3 length: 14 amino acids. Written as DNA, the CDR3 is TGTGCCAGCAGCCCTGCAGGACGTCAAGAGACCCAGTACTTC. This encodes CASSPAGRQETQYF.

A word on this clonotype: A clone one base away is much larger, so this may be a read error. The rearrangement links TRBV11-2 to TRBJ2-7; possible D gene TRBD2, 6 bases. Germline values: CDR1 SGHAT, CDR2 FQNNGV. The CDR3 has 17 residues. The CDR3 loop reads CTSSLRPGTSFSYEQYF. CDR3 nucleotide sequence: TGTACCAGCAGCTTACGGCCTGGGACTTCTTTCTCCTACGAGCAGTACTTC.

This clonotype has a handful of counts. The chain employs TRBV9 and TRBJ2-7; D unresolved. V was pared by 5 bases and J by 1 base, with 13 bases between. The CDR3 extends over 14 amino acids. CDR1 is SGDLS, CDR2 YYNGEE, per germline. CDR3 region: CASSREQISYEQYF. In DNA, the CDR3 is TGTGCCAGCAGTCGTGAGCAGATTTCCTACGAGCAGTACTTC.

The chain couples TRBV10-2 to TRBJ1-3; the match to TRBD1 covers 11 bases. CDR1 WSHSY and CDR2 SAAADI come from the germline V gene. This CDR3 comprises 13 residues. DNA for the CDR3: TGCGGCGGACAGGGGGCCTCTGGAAACACCATATATTTT. Protein: CGGQGASGNTIYF.

This clonotype was seen many times. This sequence joins TRBV18 and TRBJ2-3; D call uncertain. CDR3 length: 14 residues. Germline assignment: CDR1 KGHSH and CDR2 LQKENI. The V end was cut by 0 bases, the J end by 6 bases, with 10 bases between. The CDR3 sequence: CASSPPSNRDTQYF. Written as DNA, the CDR3 is TGTGCCAGCTCACCACCGTCTAATCGGGATACGCAGTATTTT.

This clonotype was seen more than once but under ten times. The rearrangement joins TRBV2 to TRBJ2-2; D is ambiguous. The germline V and J ends were trimmed by 4 bases and 6 bases, with 12 bases remaining between them. Germline V gives CDR1 SNHLY, CDR2 FYNNEI. The CDR3 covers 14 residues. The chain's CDR3 is CASSVVFRAGELFF. The CDR3, as DNA: TGTGCCAGCAGTGTTGTTTTTAGGGCCGGGGAGCTGTTTTTT.

This clonotype occurred a few times. V is TRBV5-1 and J is TRBJ1-1; perhaps TRBD1 as D (6 bases). Germline loops: CDR1 SGHRS, CDR2 YFSETQ. V lost 2 bases and J lost 5, with 10 bases in between. This CDR3 has 13 amino acids. CDR3 sequence: CASSFQGSTEAFF. The CDR3 nucleotides read TGCGCCAGCAGCTTTCAGGGGTCGACTGAAGCTTTCTTT. Drawing the rest from reference TRBV5-1 and TRBJ1-1, the complete variable domain is KAGVTQTPRYLIKTRGQQVTLSCSPISGHRSVSWYQQTPGQGLQFLFEYFSETQRNKGNFPGRFSGRQFSNSRSEMNVSTLELGDSALYLCASSFQGSTEAFFGQGTRLTVV.

The chain has TRBV6-1 and TRBJ2-3, with D possibly being TRBD2 (6 bases). Germline CDR1 MNHNS, CDR2 SASEGT. V was pared by 8 bases and J by 8 bases, with 14 bases between. The CDR3 sequence is 12 residues long. CDR3 coding DNA: TGTGCCAGCGAAACGGGGCGGGGTACGCAGTATTTT. Translated: CASETGRGTQYF.

The rearrangement uses TRBV5-1 and TRBJ2-5, with TRBD2 matching over 13 bases. CDR3 length: 15 amino acids. With 6 bases clipped from V and 4 bases from J, the junction kept 6 bases outside the gene matches. The germline V gene encodes CDR1 SGHRS and CDR2 YFSETQ. CDR3 in amino acids: CASTSTSGRTETQYF. The CDR3 DNA reads TGCGCCAGCACCTCGACTAGCGGGAGGACAGAGACCCAGTACTTC.